Each of the 5 T cell receptor beta chains below was sequenced from the same sample in a study of T cells after yellow fever vaccination. Each CDR3 protein gets one entry after TCRdb re-called the 5' RACE reads with MiXCR. The sample shows 300,000 to 400,000 distinct CDR3 sequences, approximately 8% of them seen only once. The sample in question was PBMCs, obtained about 49 days after the first yellow fever vaccination. The receptors shown here come from a young man who received the YFV17D yellow fever vaccine.

The chain uses TRBV20-1 and TRBJ1-2, with a weak D call TRBD1 (6 bases). V was clipped by 4 bases and J by 8 bases, with 20 bases between them. Germline CDR1 and CDR2: DFQATT and SNEGSKA (reference sequence). The CDR3 covers 14 residues. CDR3 protein: CSAIRPREGGGYTF. CDR3 sequence (DNA): TGCAGTGCTATAAGGCCCCGGGAGGGGGGAGGCTACACCTTC.

CDR3 bases: TGCGCCAGCAGCTTGGCCGATCTACAGGGGTACGAGCAGTACTTC. As protein: CASSLADLQGYEQYF. The chain is built from TRBV5-1 and TRBJ2-7; 7 bases fit TRBD1. Trimming cost V 0 bases and J 4 bases; bases outside gene matches: 7. Germline V gene lookup returns CDR1 SGHRS and CDR2 YFSETQ. This CDR3 is 15 amino acids long.

The V and J genes are TRBV5-6 and TRBJ1-2, with TRBD1 identical over 8 bases. Germline CDR1 SGHDT, CDR2 YYEEEE. The CDR3 totals 14 residues. V lost 4 bases, J lost 6 bases, and 8 bases stayed unmatched. For the CDR3, the DNA is TGTGCCAGCAGCGGACACTCGACAGGGGATGGCTACACCTTC. Its translation is CASSGHSTGDGYTF.

The chain combines TRBV4-1 with TRBJ2-3; D may be TRBD2 (7 bases). There are 16 residues in the CDR3. Between the trimmed V and J ends, which lost 0 bases and 2 bases, there was a span of 12 bases. The germline V gene encodes CDR1 MGHRA and CDR2 YSYEKL. CDR3 sequence (DNA): TGCGCCAGCAGCCAAGATAGGGGGGGACACACAGATACGCAGTATTTT. Its translation is CASSQDRGGHTDTQYF.

This chain's CDR3 is CATRKGPANTGELFF. CDR3 nucleotides: TGTGCCACCCGCAAGGGACCGGCGAACACCGGGGAGCTGTTTTTT. The V call is TRBV24-1, the J call TRBJ2-2; TRBD1 or TRBD2 may be the D gene (5 bases each). In germline, CDR1 is KGHDR, CDR2 SFDVKD. The CDR3 totals 15 residues. V was trimmed by 9 bases and J by 0 bases, leaving 13 bases between them.